The rows below give T cell receptor beta chains drawn from one sample of a study of shared clonotypes between healthy human individuals. Clones were read by immunoSEQ multiplex PCR, and TCRdb kept only the in-frame ones, dropping some. The sample lists about 1.5 million clones, approximately 97% occurring once. The sample was naive CD4+ T cells sorted from blood. These receptors came from a man aged 30-40 years in good health. CDR3s include the opening cysteine and the closing phenylalanine or tryptophan. The order of the fields is clone size, D gene, V gene, J gene, CDR3 protein, CDR3 DNA. D genes are given only for firm matches. Size is omitted from some rows. Given values are once, few, many or a class for expanded clones.

few,NA,TRBV5-6,TRBJ2-2,CASSWGLTGELFF,TGTGCCAGCAGCTGGGGTCTCACCGGGGAGCTGTTTTTT
NA,TRBD2,TRBV15,TRBJ2-1,CATSRVAGPYNEQFF,TGTGCCACCAGCAGAGTAGCGGGACCCTACAATGAGCAGTTCTTC
NA,NA,TRBV19,TRBJ1-1,CASSIDRRGTNTEAFF,TGTGCCAGTAGTATAGATCGTCGGGGAACGAACACTGAAGCTTTCTTT
NA,NA,TRBV28,TRBJ2-7,CASSLVFREGYEQYF,TGTGCCAGCAGTTTAGTATTCAGGGAAGGCTACGAGCAGTACTTC
NA,NA,TRBV28,TRBJ2-5,CASSLGLSASRRQETQYF,TGTGCCAGCAGTCTAGGACTATCCGCGAGTCGTCGCCAAGAGACCCAGTACTTC
NA,TRBD1,TRBV12-5,TRBJ1-3,CASGFTGGSGNTIYF,TGTGCTAGTGGTTTTACAGGGGGCAGTGGAAACACCATATATTTT
NA,TRBD1,TRBV5-6,TRBJ2-3,CASSWDRGTDTQYF,TGTGCCAGCAGCTGGGACAGGGGCACAGATACGCAGTATTTT
NA,NA,TRBV29-1,TRBJ2-5,CSVGLNPGIGTQYF,TGCAGCGTCGGCCTTAATCCCGGAATAGGGACCCAGTACTTC
NA,NA,TRBV18,TRBJ2-2,CASSPRDSGETGELFF,TGTGCCAGCTCACCCCGGGACTCCGGGGAGACCGGGGAGCTGTTTTTT
NA,NA,TRBV27,TRBJ2-1,CASRGTRSYNEQFF,TGTGCCAGCAGAGGGACGCGCTCCTACAATGAGCAGTTCTTC
NA,TRBD2,TRBV5-5,TRBJ2-7,CASSLFASGSSYEQYF,TGTGCCAGCAGCTTGTTTGCTAGCGGGAGCTCCTACGAGCAGTACTTC
NA,NA,TRBV9,TRBJ1-1,CASSSRGGLPMNTEAFF,TGTGCCAGCAGCTCCAGGGGTGGACTCCCGATGAACACTGAAGCTTTCTTT
NA,TRBD2,TRBV5-1,TRBJ2-2,CASSKAGGRTGELFF,TGCGCCAGCAGCAAAGCGGGAGGGCGGACCGGGGAGCTGTTTTTT
NA,NA,TRBV10-3,TRBJ2-3,CAISERETQYF,TGTGCCATCAGTGAAAGGGAGACGCAGTATTTT
NA,NA,TRBV25-1,TRBJ1-4,CASLPSRGNEKLFF,TGTGCCAGCCTGCCGTCGCGAGGGAATGAAAAACTGTTTTTT
once,TRBD2,TRBV6-5,TRBJ2-7,CASSYSIGGSSYEQYF,TGTGCCAGCAGTTATAGCATCGGGGGGTCCTCCTACGAGCAGTACTTC
NA,TRBD2,TRBV5-4,TRBJ2-7,CASSFIAGVLYEQYF,TGTGCCAGCAGCTTTATAGCGGGAGTACTCTACGAGCAGTACTTC
NA,TRBD1,TRBV4-3,TRBJ1-1,CASNQRQGGMNTEAFF,TGCGCCAGCAACCAACGGCAGGGGGGCATGAACACTGAAGCTTTCTTT
NA,NA,TRBV6-5,TRBJ2-7,CASAKGIEQYF,TGTGCCAGCGCGAAGGGGATCGAGCAGTACTTC
NA,NA,TRBV5-1,TRBJ1-1,CASSLDGPFTEAFF,TGCGCCAGCAGCTTGGACGGCCCATTCACTGAAGCTTTCTTT
NA,NA,TRBV11-3,TRBJ2-6,CASSLEAGANVLTF,TGTGCCAGCAGCTTAGAAGCTGGGGCCAACGTCCTGACTTTC
NA,TRBD2,TRBV7-6,TRBJ2-5,CASSISGDQETQYF,TGTGCCAGCAGCATAAGCGGGGACCAAGAGACCCAGTACTTC
NA,NA,TRBV7-9,TRBJ1-1,CASITREAFF,TGTGCCAGCATCACTCGTGAAGCTTTCTTT
once,NA,TRBV5-6,TRBJ2-1,CASSPKDKFYEQFF,TGTGCCAGCAGCCCAAAGGACAAGTTCTATGAGCAGTTCTTC
once,NA,TRBV7-6,TRBJ1-1,CASSHNGAREAFF,TGTGCCAGCAGCCATAACGGGGCAAGGGAAGCTTTCTTT
NA,TRBD1,TRBV7-2,TRBJ2-1,CASSTQGQDNEQFF,TGTGCCAGCAGCACCCAAGGACAGGACAATGAGCAGTTCTTC
NA,NA,TRBV10-1,TRBJ2-7,CGAPCEQYF,TGCGGCGCGCCGTGCGAGCAGTACTTC
NA,NA,TRBV5-4,TRBJ1-1,CASSSRGGRDTEAFF,TGTGCCAGCAGCTCAAGGGGGGGGAGGGACACTGAAGCTTTCTTT
NA,TRBD1,TRBV29-1,TRBJ2-1,CSVDSQGARNEQFF,TGCAGCGTTGACAGCCAGGGGGCAAGGAATGAGCAGTTCTTC
once,TRBD2,TRBV7-6,TRBJ2-7,CASSLVWGGPDEQYF,TGTGCCAGCAGCTTAGTTTGGGGGGGTCCAGACGAGCAGTACTTC
NA,TRBD1,TRBV27,TRBJ2-1,CASSPDRGFDEQFF,TGTGCCAGCAGCCCGGACAGGGGGTTCGATGAGCAGTTCTTC
NA,NA,TRBV7-2,TRBJ2-2,CASSFSGWNTGELFF,TGTGCCAGCAGCTTTTCAGGGTGGAACACCGGGGAGCTGTTTTTT
NA,NA,TRBV9,TRBJ2-7,CASSVGGSSNEQYF,TGTGCCAGCAGCGTAGGCGGGTCGTCGAACGAGCAGTACTTC
NA,NA,TRBV5-5,TRBJ2-7,CASTTHKGQDTYEQYF,TGTGCCAGCACCACTCACAAGGGGCAGGATACCTACGAGCAGTACTTC
NA,TRBD1,TRBV5-4,TRBJ2-7,CASSMDLGQGYEQYF,TGTGCCAGCAGCATGGATTTGGGACAGGGTTACGAGCAGTACTTC
NA,TRBD1,TRBV28,TRBJ2-7,CAWGQRETSYEQYF,TGTGCCTGGGGACAGAGAGAAACCTCCTACGAGCAGTACTTC
once,TRBD2,TRBV9,TRBJ2-3,CASSVAGRVDTQYF,TGTGCCAGCAGCGTGGCTGGGAGGGTAGATACGCAGTATTTT
NA,NA,TRBV4-3,TRBJ2-1,CASSQSLASNEQFF,TGCGCCAGCAGCCAATCTCTAGCGTCGAATGAGCAGTTCTTC
NA,NA,TRBV5-4,TRBJ2-7,CASSFAGRSYEQYF,TGTGCCAGCAGCTTTGCGGGACGGTCCTACGAGCAGTACTTC
NA,NA,TRBV20-1,TRBJ2-7,CSARISYEQYF,TGCAGTGCTAGGATTTCCTACGAGCAGTACTTC
NA,TRBD1,TRBV30,TRBJ2-3,CAWSVRQGRADTQYF,TGTGCCTGGAGTGTACGACAGGGTAGGGCAGATACGCAGTATTTT
NA,NA,TRBV14,TRBJ2-5,CASSQGPIQMLGETQYF,TGTGCCAGCAGCCAAGGTCCGATACAAATGCTCGGGGAGACCCAGTACTTC
NA,NA,TRBV28,TRBJ2-1,CASSFTGRAANEQFF,TGTGCCAGCAGTTTTACCGGCCGGGCAGCGAATGAGCAGTTCTTC
once,NA,TRBV27,TRBJ2-7,CASSLSRGKSYEQYF,TGTGCCAGCAGTTTATCGAGAGGGAAGTCCTACGAGCAGTACTTC
NA,NA,TRBV5-1,TRBJ2-1,CASSPAGASTEQFF,TGCGCCAGCAGCCCCGCAGGCGCTAGCACCGAGCAGTTCTTC